The rows below give T cell receptor beta chains drawn from one sample of a study of blood T cell repertoires in COVID-19. Produced via immunoSEQ multiplex PCR; TCRdb's table is partial and in-frame only. Here the sample spans under 250,000 clones, approximately 82% being singletons. The specimen was peripheral blood. These receptors were taken from a young woman with acute or convalescent COVID-19. Both conserved end residues are part of each CDR3. The D gene is left open where the match is weak. The size of a clone is reported for some rows only, either as once, few or many, or as a class for expanded clones.

J gene,CDR3 length,V gene,clone size,D gene,CDR3 protein,CDR3 DNA
TRBJ1-1,15,TRBV30,few,-,CAWSHIGVSGTEAFF,TGTGCCTGGAGTCACATCGGGGTAAGCGGGACTGAAGCTTTCTTT
TRBJ1-5,16,TRBV19,few,TRBD1,CASNPGGQGYNQPQHF,TGTGCCAGTAACCCTGGGGGACAGGGGTACAATCAGCCCCAGCATTTT
TRBJ2-3,16,TRBV7-2,once,TRBD2,CASRAPGTRNSDTQYF,TGTGCCAGCAGGGCCCCCGGGACTAGAAATTCAGATACGCAGTATTTT
TRBJ2-7,14,TRBV3-1/TRBV3-2,-,TRBD1,CASTRQGRDYEQYF,TGTGCCAGCACCAGACAGGGTAGGGACTACGAGCAGTACTTC
TRBJ1-3,15,TRBV4-3,-,TRBD1,CASSLRTGGDDTIYF,TGCGCCAGCAGCCTACGGACAGGGGGCGACGACACCATATATTTT
TRBJ1-6,14,TRBV27,-,-,CASSLGVGRTPLHF,TGTGCCAGCAGTTTAGGTGTGGGGAGGACACCCCTCCACTTT
TRBJ2-7,14,TRBV28,-,TRBD2,CASRLGLHPYEQYF,TGTGCCAGCAGGTTGGGACTACACCCCTACGAGCAGTACTTC
TRBJ1-1,15,TRBV10-3,-,TRBD1,CAISGQGAANTEAFF,TGTGCCATCAGTGGCCAGGGGGCGGCGAACACTGAAGCTTTCTTT
TRBJ2-3,13,TRBV7-9,-,TRBD2,CAWRGGNTDTQYF,TGTGCCTGGCGGGGGGGAAACACAGATACGCAGTATTTT
TRBJ1-1,16,TRBV5-6,-,TRBD1,CASSLYTGVFGTEAFF,TGTGCCAGCAGCTTGTACACAGGGGTGTTCGGCACTGAAGCTTTCTTT
TRBJ1-1,18,TRBV5-4,-,-,CASSLEYPTGNMNTEAFF,TGTGCCAGCAGCTTGGAGTACCCCACCGGGAACATGAACACTGAAGCTTTCTTT
TRBJ1-6,14,TRBV7-2,-,-,CASSLARVDSPLHF,TGTGCCAGCAGCTTAGCCAGGGTAGATTCACCCCTCCACTTT
TRBJ1-1,14,TRBV7-2,-,-,CASSYPYRSTEAFF,TGTGCCAGCAGCTACCCATACAGATCCACTGAAGCTTTCTTT